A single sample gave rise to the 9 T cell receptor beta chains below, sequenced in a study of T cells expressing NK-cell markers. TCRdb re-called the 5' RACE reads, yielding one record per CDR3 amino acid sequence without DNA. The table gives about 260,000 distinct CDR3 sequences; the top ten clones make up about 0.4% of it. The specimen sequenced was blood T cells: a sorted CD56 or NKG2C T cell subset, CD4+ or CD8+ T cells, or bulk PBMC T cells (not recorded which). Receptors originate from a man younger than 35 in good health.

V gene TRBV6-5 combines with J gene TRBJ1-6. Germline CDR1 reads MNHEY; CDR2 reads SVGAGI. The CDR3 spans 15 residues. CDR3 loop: CASSYWGNGNSPLHF.

This CDR3 is CSVRDGRAPDTQYF. The rearrangement uses TRBV29-1 and TRBJ2-3; the TRBD2 assignment by TCRdb is unverifiable without DNA. The CDR3 is 14 amino acids. Germline V gives CDR1 SQVTM, CDR2 ANQGSEA.

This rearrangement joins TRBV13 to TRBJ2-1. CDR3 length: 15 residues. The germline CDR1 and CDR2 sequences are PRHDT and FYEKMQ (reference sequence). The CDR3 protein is CASSFGLAANNEQFF.

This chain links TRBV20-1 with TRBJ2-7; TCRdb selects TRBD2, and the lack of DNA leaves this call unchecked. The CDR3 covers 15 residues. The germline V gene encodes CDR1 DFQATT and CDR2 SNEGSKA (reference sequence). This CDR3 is CSARGGWSSGDEQYF.

CDR3 region: CASTVGASYETQYF. The chain employs TRBV12-3 or TRBV12-4 and TRBJ2-5; with no DNA, the TCRdb D assignment of TRBD1 cannot be verified. The CDR3 loop spans 14 amino acids.

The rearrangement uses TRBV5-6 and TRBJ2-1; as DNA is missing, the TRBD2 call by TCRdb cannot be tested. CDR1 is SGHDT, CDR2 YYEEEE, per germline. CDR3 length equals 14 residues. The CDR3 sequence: CASSVLGKEVEQFF. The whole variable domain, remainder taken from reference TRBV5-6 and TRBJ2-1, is DAGVTQSPTHLIKTRGQQVTLRCSPKSGHDTVSWYQQALGQGPQFIFQYYEEEERQRGNFPDRFSGHQFPNYSSELNVNALLLGDSALYLCASSVLGKEVEQFFGPGTRLTVL.

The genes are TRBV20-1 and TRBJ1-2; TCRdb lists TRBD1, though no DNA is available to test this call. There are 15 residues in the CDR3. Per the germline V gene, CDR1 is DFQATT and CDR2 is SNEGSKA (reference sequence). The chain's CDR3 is CSAQGDSGGKYGYTF.

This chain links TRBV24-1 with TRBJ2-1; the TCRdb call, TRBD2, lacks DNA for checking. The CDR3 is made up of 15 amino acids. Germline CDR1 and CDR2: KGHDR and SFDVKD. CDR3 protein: CATSDLWRAGDEQFF.

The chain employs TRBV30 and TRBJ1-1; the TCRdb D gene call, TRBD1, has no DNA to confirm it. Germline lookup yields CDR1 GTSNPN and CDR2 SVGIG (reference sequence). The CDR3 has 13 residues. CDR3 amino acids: CAWSLGQVYEAFF.